The source of this T cell receptor beta chain is a study of early T cells in non-severe SARS-CoV-2 infection. Attached unique molecular identifiers marked individual cDNA molecules. TCRdb re-analysed the 5' RACE reads in MiXCR, keeping a single row per CDR3 protein. The table includes approximately 71,000 distinct CDR3 sequences, 9% to 15% detected once. Trimming took off 4 bases at V and 0 bases at J, with 15 bases between the two ends. The CDR3 covers 16 residues. Germline V gene data show CDR1 as SNHLY and CDR2 as FYNNEI. This clonotype has ten or more counts. The sequenced sample consisted of whole blood. The chain couples TRBV2 to TRBJ2-5; possible D gene TRBD2, 6 bases. This clonotype originated in an adult who was a healthcare worker with PCR-confirmed SARS-CoV-2 infection or an uninfected control (not recorded which). The CDR3 DNA sequence: TGTGCCAGCAGTGGGGTACTAGCCTACTACCAAGAGACCCAGTACTTC. This gives the protein CASSGVLAYYQETQYF. The whole variable domain, remainder taken from reference TRBV2 and TRBJ2-5, is EPEVTQTPSHQVTQMGQEVILRCVPISNHLYFYWYRQILGQKVEFLVSFYNNEISEKSEIFDDQFSVERPDGSNFTLKIRSTKLEDSAMYFCASSGVLAYYQETQYFGPGTRLLVL.